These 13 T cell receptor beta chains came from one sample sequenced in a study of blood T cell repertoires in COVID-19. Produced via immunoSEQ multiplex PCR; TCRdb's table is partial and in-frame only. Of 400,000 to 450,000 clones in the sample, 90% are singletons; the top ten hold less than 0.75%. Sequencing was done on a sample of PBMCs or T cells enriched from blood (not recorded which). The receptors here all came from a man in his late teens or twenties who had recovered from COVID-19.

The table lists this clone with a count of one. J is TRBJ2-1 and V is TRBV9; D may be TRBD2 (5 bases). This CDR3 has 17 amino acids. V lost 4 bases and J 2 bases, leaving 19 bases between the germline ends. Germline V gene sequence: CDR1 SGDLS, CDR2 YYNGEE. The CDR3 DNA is TGTGCCAGCAGCCCCACCCTCGGGGAACAGACCTACAATGAGCAGTTCTTC. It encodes CASSPTLGEQTYNEQFF.

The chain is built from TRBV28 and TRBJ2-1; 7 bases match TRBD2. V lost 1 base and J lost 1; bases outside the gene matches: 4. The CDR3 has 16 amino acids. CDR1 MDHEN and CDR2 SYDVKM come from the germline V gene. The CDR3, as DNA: TGTGCCAGCAGTTTATCCCTAGCGGCTTCCTACAATGAGCAGTTCTTC. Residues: CASSLSLAASYNEQFF.

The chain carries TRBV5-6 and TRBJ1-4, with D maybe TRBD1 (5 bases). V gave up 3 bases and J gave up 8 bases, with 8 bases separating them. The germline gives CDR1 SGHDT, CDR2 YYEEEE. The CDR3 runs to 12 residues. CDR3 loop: CASSSPGEKLFF. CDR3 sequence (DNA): TGTGCCAGCAGCTCCCCAGGGGAAAAACTGTTTTTT.

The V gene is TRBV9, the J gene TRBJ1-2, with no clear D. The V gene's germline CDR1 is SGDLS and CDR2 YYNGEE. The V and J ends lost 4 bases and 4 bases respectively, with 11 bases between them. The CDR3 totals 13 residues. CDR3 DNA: TGTGCCAGCAGCCCGCCGGGGTTCTATGGCTACACCTTC. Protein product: CASSPPGFYGYTF.

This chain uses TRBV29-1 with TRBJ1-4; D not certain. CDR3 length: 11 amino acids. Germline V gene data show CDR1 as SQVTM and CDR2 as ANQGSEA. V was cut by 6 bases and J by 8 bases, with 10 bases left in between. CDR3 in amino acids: CSVVSREKLFF. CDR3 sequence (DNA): TGCAGCGTGGTGTCTAGGGAAAAACTGTTTTTT.

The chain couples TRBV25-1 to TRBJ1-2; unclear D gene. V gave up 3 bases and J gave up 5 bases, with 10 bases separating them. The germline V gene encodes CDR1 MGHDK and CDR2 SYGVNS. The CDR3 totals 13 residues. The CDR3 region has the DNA TGTGCCAGCAGTGAGCGGCAGTCTTATGGCTACACCTTC. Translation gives CASSERQSYGYTF.

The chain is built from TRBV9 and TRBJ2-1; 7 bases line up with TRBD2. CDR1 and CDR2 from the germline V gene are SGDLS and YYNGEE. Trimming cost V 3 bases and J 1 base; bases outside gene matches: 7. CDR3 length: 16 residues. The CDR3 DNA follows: TGTGCCAGCAGCGAGGGACTAAACCCTTCCTACAATGAGCAGTTCTTC. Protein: CASSEGLNPSYNEQFF.

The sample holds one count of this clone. The CDR3 loop is CASSPLTGIYGYTF. Written as DNA, the CDR3 is TGTGCCAGCAGCCCGCTGACGGGAATCTATGGCTACACCTTC. The chain joins TRBV7-2 to TRBJ1-2; D is unclear. CDR3 length equals 14 residues. Germline CDR1 SGHTA, CDR2 FQGNSA. With 5 bases removed from V and 4 bases from J, the gap between germline ends came to 14 bases.

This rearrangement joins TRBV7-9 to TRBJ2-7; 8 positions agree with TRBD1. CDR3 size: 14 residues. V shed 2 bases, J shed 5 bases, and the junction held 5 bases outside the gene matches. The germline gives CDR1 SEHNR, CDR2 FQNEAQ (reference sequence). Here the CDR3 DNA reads TGTGCCAGCAGCTTAACAGGGGGGCGTGACGAGCAGTACTTC. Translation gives CASSLTGGRDEQYF.

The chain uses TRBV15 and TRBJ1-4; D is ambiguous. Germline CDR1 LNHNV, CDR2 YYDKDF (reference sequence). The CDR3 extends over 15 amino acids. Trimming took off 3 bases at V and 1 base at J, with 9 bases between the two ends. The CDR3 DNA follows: TGTGCCACCAGCAGGGACTGGGTAACTAATGAAAAACTGTTTTTT. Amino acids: CATSRDWVTNEKLFF.

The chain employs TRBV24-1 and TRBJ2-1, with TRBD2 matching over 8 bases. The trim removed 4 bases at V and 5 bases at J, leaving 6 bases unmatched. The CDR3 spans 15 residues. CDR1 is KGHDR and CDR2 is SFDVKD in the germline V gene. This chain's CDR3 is CATSEGTSGHNEQFF. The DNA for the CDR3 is TGTGCCACCAGTGAAGGTACTAGCGGCCACAATGAGCAGTTCTTC.

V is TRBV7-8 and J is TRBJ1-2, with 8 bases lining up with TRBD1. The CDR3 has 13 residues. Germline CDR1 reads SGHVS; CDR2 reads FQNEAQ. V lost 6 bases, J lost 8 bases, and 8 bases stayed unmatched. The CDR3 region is CASSLDRGGGYTF. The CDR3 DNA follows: TGTGCCAGCAGTCTAGACAGGGGAGGAGGCTACACCTTC.

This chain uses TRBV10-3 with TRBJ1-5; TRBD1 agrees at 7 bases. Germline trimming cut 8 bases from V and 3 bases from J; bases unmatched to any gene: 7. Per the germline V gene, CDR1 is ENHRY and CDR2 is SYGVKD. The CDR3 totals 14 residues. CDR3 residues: CAIRGGTDNQPQHF. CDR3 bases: TGTGCCATCCGTGGGGGGACAGACAATCAGCCCCAGCATTTT.